This is a list of T cell receptor beta chains from one sample in a study of Graves' ophthalmopathy and Graves' hyperthyroidism. One entry per CDR3 protein, called by TCRdb with MiXCR from the multiplex PCR reads. The table lists approximately 500,000 distinct CDR3 sequences, 13% to 15% of them singletons, with approximately 9.8% in the top ten. Sequenced material: blood. All receptors come from a woman aged 25 to 39 with Graves' ophthalmopathy. Each CDR3 is given with its conserved first and last residue. The D gene is left open where the match is weak. Only part of the rows carry a size: once, few, many, or a class if the clone is expanded.

d_call,clone_size,v_call,j_call,cdr3_nt,cdr3_aa
TRBD1,many,TRBV12-3/TRBV12-4,TRBJ1-6,TGTGCCAGCAGGCCACAGGGGCTATCCTATAATTCACCCCTCCACTTT,CASRPQGLSYNSPLHF
-,many,TRBV2,TRBJ1-5,TGTGCCAGCAGTGTATCGACAGTTAGCAATCAGCCCCAGCATTTT,CASSVSTVSNQPQHF
TRBD1,many,TRBV19,TRBJ2-1,TGTGCCACCCACCTCGAGCCCGCTCCGGGACAGGAAAGGAATGAGCAGTTCTTC,CATHLEPAPGQERNEQFF
TRBD1,many,TRBV30,TRBJ1-5,TGTGCCTGGACGCAAGGGGGCGAACAGCCCCAGCATTTT,CAWTQGGEQPQHF
-,many,TRBV11-1,TRBJ2-7,TGTGCCAGCAGCTTAGCCTCAACAGGGTCCCACGAGCAGTACTTC,CASSLASTGSHEQYF
TRBD1,-,TRBV12-3/TRBV12-4,TRBJ1-3,TGTGCCAGCAGTCGGACAGGGAGGAGAGGAAACACCATATATTTT,CASSRTGRRGNTIYF
TRBD1,many,TRBV28,TRBJ1-2,TGTGCCAGCAGCCCAGGGGGCAGTACCTATGGCTACACCTTC,CASSPGGSTYGYTF
-,few,TRBV6-5,TRBJ1-6,TGTGCCAGCAGTTCGGAAGGGGCGGATTCACCCCTCCACTTT,CASSSEGADSPLHF
-,many,TRBV11-2,TRBJ1-1,TGTGCCAGCAGCTTAGATATTGTACCAGGTCTTGAAGCTTTCTTT,CASSLDIVPGLEAFF
-,many,TRBV7-9,TRBJ2-7,TGTGCCAGCAGCTCGGCCGGGGAGCAGTACTTC,CASSSAGEQYF
-,-,TRBV6-5,TRBJ2-7,TGTGCCAGCAGTTACGCGGCCGGAATTAGCTCCTACGAGCAGTACTTC,CASSYAAGISSYEQYF
TRBD2,many,TRBV5-5,TRBJ2-7,TGTGCCAGCAGCAGGACTAGCGGGCCATACGAGCAGTACTTC,CASSRTSGPYEQYF
-,many,TRBV5-1,TRBJ1-1,TGCGCCAGCAGCGCGCGCGTGAACACTGAAGCTTTCTTT,CASSARVNTEAFF
TRBD2,many,TRBV30,TRBJ2-7,TGTGCCTGGAGTGTGGCGGGAGCCCTCTACGAGCAGTACTTC,CAWSVAGALYEQYF
-,many,TRBV6-2/TRBV6-3,TRBJ1-1,TGTGCCAGCAGTTACATGGGCAGGGCAGCTTTCTTT,CASSYMGRAAFF
-,-,TRBV12-3/TRBV12-4,TRBJ1-1,TGTGCCAGCAGTTTACAGGGGACGCGAACTGAAGCTTTCTTT,CASSLQGTRTEAFF
-,many,TRBV20-1,TRBJ1-1,TGCAGTGCTCCGGACGGTTTGAACACTGAAGCTTTCTTT,CSAPDGLNTEAFF
TRBD2,few,TRBV2,TRBJ2-5,TGTGCCAGCACAGGTGGGCCAGCGGGAGGTGAGACCCAGTACTTC,CASTGGPAGGETQYF
-,many,TRBV6-4,TRBJ2-7,TGTGCCAGCAGTGACCCGGGCCCTCAACTGTTCGAGCAGTACTTC,CASSDPGPQLFEQYF
-,few,TRBV6-1,TRBJ2-2,TGTGCCAGCAGCCCCGGCGGAGGCCCGGGCACCGGGGAGCTGTTTTTT,CASSPGGGPGTGELFF
-,-,TRBV20-1,TRBJ1-2,TGCAGTGCTAACGACAATAACTATGGCTACACCTTC,CSANDNNYGYTF
TRBD1,many,TRBV9,TRBJ1-1,TGTGCCAGCAGCCCCGAGAGGGACAGGGTTGCTTTCTTT,CASSPERDRVAFF
-,many,TRBV4-1,TRBJ2-5,TGCGCCAGCAGCCAAGACCCCCCTAGCGACCAAGAGACCCAGTACTTC,CASSQDPPSDQETQYF
-,many,TRBV10-3,TRBJ1-5,TGTGCCATCAGTGAGTCAGGCGGCAATAATCAGCCCCAGCATTTT,CAISESGGNNQPQHF
TRBD1,many,TRBV3-1,TRBJ1-1,TGTGCCAGCAGTCAGGGACAGATGAACACTGAAGCTTTCTTT,CASSQGQMNTEAFF
-,-,TRBV20-1,TRBJ1-1,TGCCGAGCGAGTACGAACACTGAAGCTTTCTTT,CRASTNTEAFF
TRBD2,many,TRBV19,TRBJ2-5,TGTGCCAGTAGTTCGTCGGGACTAGCTACGGAGACCCAGTACTTC,CASSSSGLATETQYF
-,many,TRBV30,TRBJ1-1,TGTGCCTGGAGAGCGTCAGGGAACACTGAAGCTTTCTTT,CAWRASGNTEAFF
-,many,TRBV4-2,TRBJ2-4,TGTGCCAGCAGCCGCTCCTTGGGAACTACCGACCTCGGGAACATTCAGTACTTC,CASSRSLGTTDLGNIQYF
-,many,TRBV28,TRBJ1-5,TGTGCCAGCAGTTTTCCCGAGACCGGCCATCAGCCCCAGCATTTT,CASSFPETGHQPQHF
-,-,TRBV2,TRBJ2-7,TGTGCCAGCAGTGACTGGCCCCAGGGCGAGCAGTACTTC,CASSDWPQGEQYF
-,-,TRBV18,TRBJ2-5,TGTGCCAGCTCACCGATAGAAGAGACCCAGTACTTC,CASSPIEETQYF
-,many,TRBV5-1,TRBJ2-5,TGCGCCAGCAGCTTGGTGGGGGGTCCTGGGGAGACCCAGTACTTC,CASSLVGGPGETQYF
-,many,TRBV4-1,TRBJ2-2,TGCGCCAGCAGCCTTAGGATTAACACCGGGGAGCTGTTTTTT,CASSLRINTGELFF
-,few,TRBV10-3,TRBJ1-5,TGTGCCATCAGTGAGTCGATGGGGGGCCAGCCCCAGCATTTT,CAISESMGGQPQHF
-,many,TRBV14,TRBJ1-1,TGTGCCAGCAGCCAAGATGCAAGGGTTGAAGCTTTCTTT,CASSQDARVEAFF
-,many,TRBV27,TRBJ2-2,TGTGCCAGCTCAAACGGGGGCCGGGAGCTGTTTTTT,CASSNGGRELFF
-,-,TRBV20-1,TRBJ1-2,TGCAGTGCTAGGGGGGAGGGACTGACTGACTATGGCTACACCTTC,CSARGEGLTDYGYTF
-,-,TRBV12-3/TRBV12-4,TRBJ2-5,TGTGCCAGCAGGAGACTAGATCCAGAGAGCCAGTACTTC,CASRRLDPESQYF
-,many,TRBV12-3/TRBV12-4,TRBJ1-3,TGTGCCAGCAGTGTGGGCCAACCTTACTCTGGAAACACCATATATTTT,CASSVGQPYSGNTIYF
-,many,TRBV9,TRBJ1-2,TGTGCCAGCAACGCCGGTGCTCGTGGCTACACCTTC,CASNAGARGYTF
-,many,TRBV27,TRBJ2-7,TGTGCCAGCAGTGTGGAGCCCGGGAGCTCCTACGAGCAGTACTTC,CASSVEPGSSYEQYF
TRBD2,-,TRBV5-1,TRBJ2-7,TGCGCCAGCAGCATGACTAGCGGGGTCTACGAGCAGTACTTC,CASSMTSGVYEQYF
-,many,TRBV7-9,TRBJ1-2,TGTGCCAGCAGCTTAGCGGGTGCCCAGGGGCCATCCGGCTACACCTTC,CASSLAGAQGPSGYTF